This T cell receptor (beta chain) was recovered during a study of graft-versus-host responses after intestinal transplantation. Study findings and constraints: The authors found GvH clones in recipient marrow, some appearing first in ileum or blood. Peak levels of circulating GvH clones tracked with early post-transplant HvG declines. Allografts of patients with graft-donor T cell macrochimerism showed high graft-versus-host to host-versus-graft clone ratios.

In regard to this clone: Antigen unknown.

Trimming shortened V by 2 bases and J by 5 bases, and 5 bases separated the two germline ends. CDR3 length: 12 amino acids. In germline, CDR1 is SEHNR, CDR2 FQNEAQ (reference sequence). Data came from immunoSEQ multiplex PCR; TCRdb stores just in-frame clones and leaves some out. Of about 100,000 clones listed, more than 75% are singletons. V and J are TRBV7-9 and TRBJ2-3; D gene unclear. The source of this sequence is a human donor who was the organ donor for an intestinal transplant. Specimen: unstimulated CD4+ T cells sorted from spleen or lymph node cells, collected before transplant. Written as DNA, the CDR3 is TGTGCCAGCAGCTTATCAGTAGATACGCAGTATTTT. It is translated as CASSLSVDTQYF.